Each of the 9 T cell receptor beta chains below was sequenced from the same sample in a study of beta chain features in type 1 diabetes. Expressed TCRB transcripts were sequenced, since all the RNA that had been isolated was reverse transcribed. Sequenced by immunoSEQ multiplex PCR; TCRdb stores in-frame clones only, minus some. The sample has 620,000 or so clones, roughly 15% seen once. Source material: naive CD4+ T cells from blood. These receptors originate from a man younger than 30 in good health.

This clone has more than one count but fewer than ten. This chain joins TRBV2 and TRBJ1-1, with no clear D. CDR3 length: 13 residues. The germline V gene has CDR1 SNHLY and CDR2 FYNNEI. V lost 2 bases to trimming and J lost 7 bases, with 11 bases between them. CDR3 residues: CASSEWDGDEAFF. DNA of the CDR3: TGTGCCAGCAGTGAATGGGATGGCGATGAAGCTTTCTTT.

This chain connects TRBV28 to TRBJ2-3, with 9 bases matching TRBD2. The CDR3 is 16 residues long. The germline CDR1 and CDR2 sequences are MDHEN and SYDVKM. J lost 3 bases, V lost 6 bases, and 10 bases had no gene match. DNA for the CDR3: TGTGCCAGCAGCCTAGCGGGACTCCAGACAACAGATACGCAGTATTTT. Translation gives CASSLAGLQTTDTQYF.

This clone was detected only a few times. The chain has TRBV7-2 and TRBJ1-2; a weak D match, TRBD1 (5 bases). This CDR3 contains 13 residues. Trimming pared 0 bases from V and 4 bases from J, leaving 6 bases between. The germline CDR1 and CDR2 sequences are SGHTA and FQGNSA. The CDR3 bases are TGTGCCAGCAGCTTAGCAGGGACCTATGGCTACACCTTC. This translates into CASSLAGTYGYTF.

This clone was recorded a few times. J is TRBJ2-3 and V is TRBV7-9, with D maybe TRBD1 (5 bases). Trimming cost V 5 bases and J 0 bases, with 15 bases left between them. This CDR3 has 16 amino acids. Germline-derived CDR1 and CDR2 are SEHNR and FQNEAQ (reference sequence). CDR3 DNA sequence: TGTGCCAGCAGCCGAACCGACAGAGCTAGCACAGATACGCAGTATTTT. Amino acid sequence: CASSRTDRASTDTQYF.

V gene TRBV18 combines with J gene TRBJ2-5; maybe TRBD1 (6 bases). Between the trimmed V and J ends, which lost 2 bases and 5 bases, there was a span of 15 bases. Germline CDR1 KGHSH, CDR2 LQKENI. There are 15 residues in the CDR3. CDR3 nucleotides: TGTGCCAGCTCACCAAATACAGGGAACTTGGAGACCCAGTACTTC. This codes for CASSPNTGNLETQYF.

The V and J genes are TRBV11-2 and TRBJ2-5; 8 bases are shared with TRBD2. The ends lost 8 bases at V and 5 bases at J; junction bases unmatched: 10. The CDR3 contains 14 residues. Germline V gene data show CDR1 as SGHAT and CDR2 as FQNNGV. CDR3 sequence: CASSKLPGGETQYF. The CDR3 nucleotides read TGTGCCAGCTCCAAGTTACCGGGGGGGGAGACCCAGTACTTC. Together with reference TRBV11-2 and TRBJ2-5, the CDR3 gives the full variable domain: EAGVAQSPRYKIIEKRQSVAFWCNPISGHATLYWYQQILGQGPKLLIQFQNNGVVDDSQLPKDRFSAERLKGVDSTLKIQPAKLEDSAVYLCASSKLPGGETQYFGPGTRLLVL.

This chain uses TRBV13 with TRBJ1-4; TRBD1 is a possible D gene (6 bases). This CDR3 is built from 15 residues. Trimming took off 5 bases at V and 4 bases at J, with 14 bases between the two ends. CDR1 is PRHDT, CDR2 FYEKMQ, per germline (reference sequence). For the CDR3, the DNA is TGTGCCAGCAGCGTGCGACAGGCGTATAATGAAAAACTGTTTTTT. Translating gives CASSVRQAYNEKLFF.

The chain uses TRBV4-3 and TRBJ1-5; no clear D gene. This CDR3 spans 14 amino acids. The germline V gene encodes CDR1 LGHNA and CDR2 YSLEER. V was clipped by 1 base and J by 4 bases, with 8 bases between them. The DNA for the CDR3 is TGCGCCAGCAGCCAAGGAGCCAGAAATCAGCCCCAGCATTTT. Its translation: CASSQGARNQPQHF.

The rearrangement links TRBV20-1 to TRBJ2-7, with D tentatively TRBD1 or TRBD2 (5 bases each). The CDR3 extends over 11 amino acids. Germline V gives CDR1 DFQATT, CDR2 SNEGSKA (reference sequence). Trimming removed 0 bases at V and 12 bases at J, with 12 bases between. The CDR3 DNA is TGCAGTGCTAGAGATCCGAAGGGACGGTACTTC. It codes for CSARDPKGRYF.